The clone carrying this T cell receptor beta chain was observed a handful of times. Its antigen remains unknown. This entry is derived from a study of glioma-infiltrating T cells. TCR alpha and beta CDR3 regions were amplified from RNA using iRepertoire nested multiplex PCR. One-step reverse transcription and amplification started from about 100-400 ng of tissue mRNA or PBMC total RNA. TCRdb reprocessed the multiplex PCR reads via MiXCR and lists one record per CDR3 protein. The repertoire consists of roughly 190,000 distinct CDR3 sequences, with approximately 30% occurring once and the leading ten covering 20%. This CDR3 spans 14 amino acids. V lost 0 bases to trimming and J lost 5 bases, with 10 bases between them. Per germline, CDR1 LGHNA and CDR2 YSLEER. Study findings and constraints: Above-expected tissue-blood divergence occurred in all gliomas, most in low-grade ones. Only very few CDR3 sequences appeared in both tissue and blood.

The sequence was obtained from a human donor with low-grade glioma or glioblastoma, undergoing nonglioma brain surgery, or in good health (not recorded which). The specimen sequenced was glioma tissue, nonneoplastic brain tissue, or PBMCs (not recorded which). This chain uses TRBV4-3 with TRBJ1-1; D is perhaps TRBD1 (6 bases). CDR3 sequence: CASSQDTQGTEAFF. The CDR3 DNA reads as TGCGCCAGCAGCCAAGATACCCAGGGGACTGAAGCTTTCTTT.